The present entry profiles one T cell receptor beta chain with its context. Its antigen is undetermined. Mismatch with germline at one junction end may stem from a read error. Other nucleotide sequences in the sample specify the same CDR3. This entry comes from a study of radiotherapy plus CTLA-4 blockade in lung cancer. Broader study findings: Subsequent to radiotherapy plus ipilimumab, tumor-derived TCR clones underwent expansion in blood.

The germline gives CDR1 MNHEY, CDR2 SVGAGI. This CDR3 comprises 14 residues. Some clones are missing from TCRdb's copy, which holds only in-frame ones; the method was immunoSEQ multiplex PCR. The sample carries about 100,000 clones, approximately 83% recorded once. The rearrangement joins TRBV6-5 to TRBJ1-1; 8 bases line up with TRBD1. The source is a human donor with non-small cell lung cancer who had stable disease on radiotherapy plus ipilimumab. This specimen was peripheral blood, taken from a patient treated with radiotherapy plus ipilimumab. CDR3 sequence: CASSQGAGGTEAFF. CDR3 bases: TGCGCCAGCAGTCAGGGGGCTGGGGGCACTGAAGCTTTCTTT.